The rows below give T cell receptor beta chains drawn from one sample of a study of T cells in Graves' hyperthyroidism and ophthalmopathy. TCRdb reprocessed the multiplex PCR reads with MiXCR, giving one entry per CDR3 protein. The top ten clones hold under 8.5% of a sample with fewer than 900,000 distinct CDR3 sequences, about 15% of them seen once. Sequenced sample: blood. These receptors all stem from a man younger than 35 with Graves' hyperthyroidism. Both conserved end residues are part of each CDR3. D genes are given only for firm matches. Clone size is given for some rows only: seen once, a few or many times, or a class if the clone is expanded.

v_gene,d_gene,j_gene,abundance,CDR3aa,CDR3nt
TRBV4-3,NA,TRBJ1-4,NA,CASSQDRGSNEKLFF,TGCGCCAGCAGCCAAGATCGGGGGTCAAATGAAAAACTGTTTTTT
TRBV7-2,TRBD1,TRBJ1-4,many,CASSLQGAGEKLFF,TGTGCCAGCAGCTTGCAGGGGGCAGGTGAAAAACTGTTTTTT
TRBV2,TRBD2,TRBJ2-1,NA,CASTGLAGIYNEQFF,TGTGCCAGCACCGGACTAGCGGGGATATACAATGAGCAGTTCTTC
TRBV9,NA,TRBJ1-5,few,CASSRGSLNQPQHF,TGTGCCAGCAGCCGGGGGTCCCTCAATCAGCCCCAGCATTTT
TRBV6-2/TRBV6-3,TRBD1,TRBJ2-3,NA,CASRETGAGIHTQYF,TGTGCCAGCAGAGAGACAGGGGCCGGAATTCACACGCAGTATTTT
TRBV28,NA,TRBJ1-2,NA,CASIERTLLDGYTF,TGTGCCAGCATCGAAAGAACGCTTCTCGATGGCTACACCTTC
TRBV20-1,NA,TRBJ1-1,NA,CSVYGGLRGAFF,TGCAGTGTTTATGGGGGCCTAAGGGGAGCTTTCTTT
TRBV20-1,NA,TRBJ1-5,NA,CSGRVLSNQPQHF,TGCAGTGGAAGGGTCCTAAGCAATCAGCCCCAGCATTTT
TRBV30,TRBD2,TRBJ2-3,many,CAGERERTDTQYF,TGTGCCGGTGAGCGGGAGCGCACAGATACGCAGTATTTT
TRBV6-1,TRBD1,TRBJ2-7,few,CASSEGTGGLLGSYEQYF,TGTGCCAGCAGTGAAGGGACAGGGGGCCTCCTAGGCTCCTACGAGCAGTACTTC
TRBV5-1,NA,TRBJ2-1,NA,CASSPEGRGKAVDEQFF,TGCGCCAGCAGCCCCGAAGGCAGGGGCAAGGCTGTCGATGAGCAGTTCTTC
TRBV12-3/TRBV12-4,TRBD1,TRBJ1-1,NA,CASSSQAGGTEAFF,TGTGCCAGCAGTTCACAGGCAGGGGGAACTGAAGCTTTCTTT
TRBV6-1,NA,TRBJ1-5,once,CASGTGLNQPQHF,TGTGCCAGCGGAACGGGACTCAATCAGCCCCAGCATTTT
TRBV4-2,NA,TRBJ2-1,NA,CASSQDPRDYNEQFF,TGTGCCAGCAGCCAAGACCCCCGGGACTACAATGAGCAGTTCTTC
TRBV9,TRBD2,TRBJ2-1,NA,CASSVDPREGNERFF,TGTGCCAGCAGCGTAGACCCGCGGGAGGGGAATGAGCGGTTCTTC
TRBV29-1,TRBD2,TRBJ2-2,NA,CSVRAGGTRELFF,TGCAGCGTTCGGGCGGGGGGCACCCGGGAGCTGTTTTTT
TRBV6-1,NA,TRBJ2-5,many,CASSEGSRETQYF,TGTGCCAGCAGTGAAGGGTCCCGAGAGACCCAGTACTTC
TRBV7-6,TRBD2,TRBJ2-1,many,CASSPRPGLPNNEQFF,TGTGCCAGCAGCCCTAGACCGGGACTACCAAACAATGAGCAGTTCTTC
TRBV29-1,NA,TRBJ1-1,few,CSVVGFRDTEAFF,TGCAGCGTTGTGGGTTTCCGGGACACTGAAGCTTTCTTT
TRBV7-9,TRBD2,TRBJ2-1,many,CASSLGTSGSKNEQFF,TGTGCCAGCAGCTTAGGGACTAGCGGGAGTAAAAATGAGCAGTTCTTC
TRBV7-2,NA,TRBJ1-1,many,CASSLVRLGRNTEAFF,TGTGCCAGCAGCTTAGTTCGATTAGGTCGGAACACTGAAGCTTTCTTT
TRBV12-3/TRBV12-4,NA,TRBJ1-4,many,CASSFVQTMEKLFF,TGTGCCAGCAGTTTTGTACAGACTATGGAAAAACTGTTTTTT
TRBV28,NA,TRBJ2-2,few,CATTGGGGRELFF,TGTGCCACCACCGGGGGAGGGGGCAGGGAGCTGTTTTTT
TRBV2,NA,TRBJ1-1,many,CASSEEILKRNEAFF,TGTGCCAGCAGTGAAGAGATCCTTAAGCGGAATGAAGCTTTCTTT
TRBV9,TRBD1,TRBJ1-3,few,CASSVGQGAYTIYF,TGTGCCAGCAGCGTAGGACAGGGGGCGTACACCATATATTTT
TRBV12-3/TRBV12-4,NA,TRBJ2-2,many,CASRAVELTGELFF,TGTGCCAGCAGGGCAGTCGAGCTTACCGGGGAGCTGTTTTTT
TRBV7-3,NA,TRBJ2-3,few,CASSLTTKGTRDTQYF,TGTGCCAGCAGCTTAACTACAAAGGGGACGAGAGATACGCAGTATTTT
TRBV29-1,NA,TRBJ2-3,many,CSVAIRQGTQYF,TGCAGCGTGGCTATCCGCCAGGGTACGCAGTATTTT
TRBV12-3/TRBV12-4,TRBD1,TRBJ2-2,many,CASSRHPTGIGELFF,TGTGCCAGCAGCCGCCACCCGACAGGGATCGGGGAGCTGTTTTTT
TRBV7-3,TRBD2,TRBJ2-1,many,CASSLRASGSYEQFF,TGTGCCAGCAGCTTAAGAGCTAGCGGGAGTTATGAGCAGTTCTTC
TRBV11-2,TRBD2,TRBJ2-7,many,CASSLALAGEQYF,TGTGCCAGCAGCTTAGCCCTAGCGGGGGAGCAGTACTTC
TRBV28,TRBD1,TRBJ2-7,many,CASFERTGQGVSYEQYF,TGTGCCAGTTTCGAAAGAACGGGACAGGGAGTCTCCTACGAGCAGTACTTC
TRBV29-1,NA,TRBJ2-1,few,CSVGVRGSYNEQFF,TGCAGCGTTGGTGTGCGGGGCTCCTACAATGAGCAGTTCTTC
TRBV12-5,TRBD2,TRBJ2-1,NA,CASGLAVAGGYERGQFF,TGTGCTAGTGGTTTGGCTGTAGCGGGGGGCTACGAAAGAGGGCAGTTCTTC
TRBV6-2/TRBV6-3,NA,TRBJ2-5,many,CASRDRQETQYF,TGTGCCAGCAGGGACCGCCAAGAGACCCAGTACTTC
TRBV30,NA,TRBJ1-1,NA,CAWKKDSMNTEAFF,TGTGCCTGGAAAAAGGACAGTATGAACACTGAAGCTTTCTTT
TRBV5-1,TRBD1,TRBJ2-7,few,CASSGGTGGSYEQYF,TGCGCCAGCAGCGGCGGGACAGGGGGATCCTACGAGCAGTACTTC
TRBV7-8,NA,TRBJ1-4,many,CASSLARWGGEKLFF,TGTGCCAGCAGCTTAGCGAGGTGGGGCGGAGAAAAACTGTTTTTT
TRBV15,TRBD2,TRBJ2-3,many,CATSSAAAGGLRTDTQYF,TGTGCCACCAGCAGCGCCGCGGCGGGAGGGCTCCGCACAGATACGCAGTATTTT
TRBV20-1,NA,TRBJ1-1,NA,CSARVRTHTEAFF,TGCAGTGCTAGAGTTCGGACACACACTGAAGCTTTCTTT
TRBV20-1,TRBD2,TRBJ2-1,NA,CSARLAGTYEQFF,TGCAGTGCCAGACTAGCGGGCACCTACGAGCAGTTCTTC
TRBV28,NA,TRBJ2-7,many,CASSLSGRGAYEQYF,TGTGCCAGCAGTTTATCCGGACGTGGGGCCTACGAGCAGTACTTC
TRBV24-1,TRBD1,TRBJ2-7,NA,CATSDSQGAREQYF,TGTGCCACCAGTGATAGTCAGGGGGCGCGTGAGCAGTACTTC
TRBV20-1,NA,TRBJ2-1,NA,CSAPPNYNEQFF,TGCAGTGCGCCGCCTAACTACAATGAGCAGTTCTTC
TRBV9,NA,TRBJ2-1,NA,CASSPKAGGDLNEQFF,TGTGCCAGCAGCCCCAAAGCGGGCGGAGATCTAAATGAGCAGTTCTTC
TRBV29-1,NA,TRBJ2-1,few,CSGAPAGPYNEQFF,TGCAGCGGCGCCCCAGCGGGTCCTTACAATGAGCAGTTCTTC
TRBV20-1,NA,TRBJ1-2,NA,CSANGYTF,TGCAGTGCTAATGGCTACACCTTC
TRBV29-1,NA,TRBJ1-2,NA,CSVERGAEEGYTF,TGCAGCGTTGAAAGGGGGGCCGAGGAAGGCTACACCTTC
TRBV7-9,TRBD2,TRBJ2-5,NA,CAGASGSGQETQYF,TGTGCGGGGGCTAGCGGGAGTGGTCAAGAGACCCAGTACTTC
TRBV29-1,TRBD1,TRBJ2-2,NA,CSVHRGLNTGELFF,TGCAGCGTTCACAGGGGGCTGAACACCGGGGAGCTGTTTTTT
TRBV20-1,NA,TRBJ1-5,NA,CSARDRGRGQPQHF,TGCAGTGCTAGAGATCGGGGCCGAGGACAGCCCCAGCATTTT
TRBV28,TRBD2,TRBJ2-1,many,CASIPTGTSNEQFF,TGTGCCAGCATCCCCACCGGGACTAGCAATGAGCAGTTCTTC
TRBV19,NA,TRBJ1-1,few,CASSIDHRRGYEAFF,TGTGCCAGTAGTATAGATCATCGACGGGGGTATGAAGCTTTCTTT